These T cell receptor beta chains were read from a single sample in a study of cytomegalovirus exposure and HLA in healthy donors. The data were produced by immunoSEQ multiplex PCR, yet TCRdb's version contains in-frame clones alone and is incomplete. The sample lists hundreds of thousands of clones, about three quarters occurring once. Sequencing input: PBMCs. Receptors originate from a male donor in good health and CMV-seronegative. The CDR3 runs from the conserved cysteine through the conserved F or W. A D gene is named only where the DNA matches it firmly. Clone size appears in some rows only: once, few, many, or a class for an expanded clone.

cdr3_aa cdr3_nt clone_size d_call j_call v_call
CASSTTGDGGYTF TGTGCCAGTAGTACAACAGGGGACGGAGGCTACACCTTC few TRBD1 TRBJ1-2 TRBV19
CASSSRVGGNYGYTF TGTGCCAGCAGCTCTCGGGTAGGGGGTAACTATGGCTACACCTTC few NA TRBJ1-2 TRBV5-6
CASSQGRDTEAFF TGCGCCAGCAGTCAGGGCAGGGACACTGAAGCTTTCTTT NA NA TRBJ1-1 TRBV5-1
CASSARLGRQSTDTQYF TGTGCCAGCAGCGCTCGACTAGGGAGACAAAGCACAGATACGCAGTATTTT NA NA TRBJ2-3 TRBV5-4
CASIQGGGGQETQYF TGTGCCAGCATCCAAGGCGGCGGGGGGCAAGAGACCCAGTACTTC once TRBD2 TRBJ2-5 TRBV7-9
CASSSPGCTTNEKLFF TGTGCCAGCAGCTCTCCGGGGTGCACAACTAATGAAAAACTGTTTTTT NA NA TRBJ1-4 TRBV7-4
CASRGRDRVGENTGELFF TGTGCCAGCAGGGGCCGGGACAGGGTTGGAGAGAACACCGGGGAGCTGTTTTTT once TRBD1 TRBJ2-2 TRBV27
CASSIGDRVSPYSNQPQHF TGTGCCAGTAGTATAGGGGACAGGGTCAGTCCCTATAGCAATCAGCCCCAGCATTTT NA TRBD1 TRBJ1-5 TRBV19
CASRYFPGTEYNSPLHF TGTGCCAGCAGATACTTTCCCGGGACAGAGTATAATTCACCCCTCCACTTT NA TRBD1 TRBJ1-6 TRBV28
CASSASTRPTGELFF TGTGCCAGCAGTGCCTCAACGAGGCCCACCGGGGAGCTGTTTTTT NA NA TRBJ2-2 TRBV27
CASSSLAGGRGDTQYF TGTGCCAGCAGCTCTTTAGCGGGGGGCCGAGGAGATACGCAGTATTTT NA TRBD2 TRBJ2-3 TRBV7-9
CASSTGQSHTEAFF TGTGCCAGCAGCACGGGACAGAGTCACACTGAAGCTTTCTTT NA TRBD1 TRBJ1-1 TRBV7-3
CAWSVGVYGYTF TGTGCCTGGAGTGTAGGGGTATATGGCTACACCTTC NA NA TRBJ1-2 TRBV30
CASSAGTGNTGELFF TGTGCCAGCAGTGCCGGGACAGGGAACACCGGGGAGCTGTTTTTT medium-sized TRBD1 TRBJ2-2 TRBV6-4
CATSRAGSTDTQYF TGTGCCACCAGCAGAGCCGGGAGCACAGATACGCAGTATTTT NA NA TRBJ2-3 TRBV15
CASSLNAREEGDTQYF TGTGCCAGCAGCTTAAATGCGCGGGAGGAGGGAGATACGCAGTATTTT NA TRBD2 TRBJ2-3 TRBV7-3
CSRVDRGQAPYEQYF TGTTCCAGGGTTGACCGGGGACAGGCACCCTACGAGCAGTACTTC once TRBD1 TRBJ2-7 TRBV7-9
CASSELVLAGVTGELFF TGTGCCAGCAGTGAACTTGTACTAGCGGGGGTCACCGGGGAGCTGTTTTTT NA TRBD2 TRBJ2-2 TRBV25-1
CASSLSGRSTDTQYF TGCGCCAGCAGCTTAAGCGGGAGGAGCACAGATACGCAGTATTTT NA TRBD2 TRBJ2-3 TRBV5-1
CASSSGVGNQPQHF TGTGCCAGCAGCTCAGGGGTCGGTAATCAGCCCCAGCATTTT few NA TRBJ1-5 TRBV7-9
CASSWDRNTGELFF TGTGCCAGCAGTTGGGACAGGAACACCGGGGAGCTGTTTTTT NA TRBD1 TRBJ2-2 TRBV2
CASSERAGGPYEQYF TGTGCCAGCAGTGAACGGGCGGGAGGGCCTTACGAGCAGTACTTC NA TRBD2 TRBJ2-7 TRBV6-1
CASSNGPPGGNSPLHF TGTGCCAGCTCAAACGGGCCTCCGGGGGGTAATTCACCCCTCCACTTT NA NA TRBJ1-6 TRBV18
CSVEDFGQGYF TGCAGCGTTGAAGATTTCGGACAGGGGTACTTC NA TRBD1 TRBJ2-5 TRBV29-1
CSVGGGGNQPQHF TGCAGCGTTGGAGGGGGCGGGAATCAGCCCCAGCATTTT NA TRBD1 TRBJ1-5 TRBV29-1
CASSPLRGSYEQYF TGTGCCAGCAGTCCTCTAAGGGGCTCCTACGAGCAGTACTTC NA NA TRBJ2-7 TRBV28
CASRWQGGANVLTF TGTGCCAGCAGGTGGCAGGGTGGGGCCAACGTCCTGACTTTC NA NA TRBJ2-6 TRBV2
CASSPRDRVEKLFF TGTGCCAGCAGTCCCCGGGACAGGGTTGAAAAACTGTTTTTT NA TRBD1 TRBJ1-4 TRBV9
CASRLRGRGYTF TGTGCCAGCAGGCTCAGGGGCAGAGGCTACACCTTC NA NA TRBJ1-2 TRBV6-5
CASSQDSRRGAPETQYF TGCGCCAGCAGCCAAGATTCCCGCAGGGGCGCACCAGAGACCCAGTACTTC NA NA TRBJ2-5 TRBV4-3
CASSTTSGTYNEQFF TGTGCCAGTAGTACGACTAGCGGGACTTACAATGAGCAGTTCTTC NA TRBD2 TRBJ2-1 TRBV19
CASSLIAADTEAFF TGTGCCAGCAGTTTGATCGCTGCAGACACTGAAGCTTTCTTT NA NA TRBJ1-1 TRBV27
CAWRLDLPAGEQYF TGTGCCTGGAGACTGGACCTACCCGCGGGCGAGCAGTACTTC NA NA TRBJ2-7 TRBV30
CASSLTGGTGELFF TGTGCCAGCAGCTTAACAGGGGGCACCGGGGAGCTGTTTTTT NA TRBD1 TRBJ2-2 TRBV5-8
CAISEPDTVVEQFF TGTGCCATCAGTGAGCCAGACACGGTTGTTGAGCAGTTCTTC once NA TRBJ2-1 TRBV10-3
CASSRLGGPQFF TGCGCCAGCAGCCGCCTGGGAGGACCGCAGTTCTTC NA NA TRBJ2-1 TRBV5-1
CASSQQAGTSTDTQYF TGTGCCAGCAGCCAACAAGCGGGGACTAGCACAGATACGCAGTATTTT NA TRBD2 TRBJ2-3 TRBV4-2
CASSSTYGGASTDTQYF TGTGCCAGCAGTTCCACATACGGGGGGGCTAGCACAGATACGCAGTATTTT NA TRBD2 TRBJ2-3 TRBV27
CASSPEMSTSYGYTF TGTGCCAGCTCGCCGGAGATGAGCACCAGCTATGGCTACACCTTC NA NA TRBJ1-2 TRBV18
CASSHLLTGELFF TGCGCCAGCAGCCACCTCCTTACCGGGGAGCTGTTTTTT NA NA TRBJ2-2 TRBV4-3
CASSLDTGYEQYF TGTGCCAGCAGTTTAGACACGGGATACGAGCAGTACTTC NA NA TRBJ2-7 TRBV27